Listed here are 21 T cell receptor beta chains from one sample, sequenced in a study of cytomegalovirus exposure and HLA in healthy donors. Clones were sequenced by immunoSEQ multiplex PCR, and TCRdb holds only the in-frame ones, with some missing. The data contain about 56,000 clones, about 92% of them singletons. The sample was PBMCs. Every receptor here comes from a man aged 18 to 35 in good health and CMV-seronegative.

The rearrangement links TRBV15 to TRBJ1-4; 7 positions match TRBD1. V lost 1 base to trimming and J lost 8 bases; unmatched junction nucleotides: 13. CDR3 length: 17 residues. Germline CDR1 is LNHNV and CDR2 is YYDKDF (reference sequence). The CDR3 is CATSRGRATGKDEKLFF. CDR3 sequence (DNA): TGTGCCACCAGCAGAGGACGAGCGACAGGGAAGGACGAAAAACTGTTTTTT.

J is TRBJ2-5 and V is TRBV4-1; 7 positions match TRBD1. CDR3 length equals 14 residues. Losses at the gene ends were 4 bases for V and 1 base for J; bases not matched to a gene: 3. Germline V gives CDR1 MGHRA, CDR2 YSYEKL. CDR3 sequence: CASSPRDSQETQYF. CDR3 in DNA: TGCGCCAGCAGCCCCCGGGACAGCCAAGAGACCCAGTACTTC.

This sequence joins TRBV9 and TRBJ2-1; 9 bases fit TRBD2. This CDR3 has 17 amino acids. Germline CDR1 SGDLS, CDR2 YYNGEE. The ends lost 0 bases at V and 5 bases at J; junction bases unmatched: 9. The CDR3 region has the DNA TGTGCCAGCAGCGTAGGTGCGGGACTAGCATCGAACAATGAGCAGTTCTTC. Translation gives CASSVGAGLASNNEQFF.

The gene calls are TRBV7-9 and TRBJ2-3, with D maybe TRBD1 (6 bases). Trimming took off 3 bases at V and 4 bases at J, with 17 bases between the two ends. The CDR3 length is 16 residues. CDR1 SEHNR and CDR2 FQNEAQ come from the germline V gene (reference sequence). This chain's CDR3 is CASSFTKGQISDTQYF. The DNA for the CDR3 is TGTGCCAGCAGCTTCACTAAAGGACAGATTTCAGATACGCAGTATTTT.

The chain links TRBV9 to TRBJ2-2; TRBD1 matches 7 bases. Trimming at V came to 2 bases and at J to 1 base, leaving 5 bases not matched to a gene. The V gene's germline CDR1 is SGDLS and CDR2 YYNGEE. The CDR3 length is 16 residues. CDR3: CASSVNRGQNTGELFF. CDR3 sequence (DNA): TGTGCCAGCAGCGTCAACAGGGGCCAGAACACCGGGGAGCTGTTTTTT.

The CDR3 is CASSLVSTGEQYF. The CDR3 region has the DNA TGTGCCAGCAGCTTAGTGTCGACGGGCGAGCAGTACTTC. V and J are TRBV11-3 and TRBJ2-7; D gene ambiguous. Germline V gene lookup returns CDR1 SGHNT and CDR2 YENEEA. The V and J ends lost 1 base and 6 bases respectively, with 10 bases between them. The CDR3 is made up of 13 amino acids.

This clone was observed a few times. The rearrangement uses TRBV4-1 and TRBJ2-1; 10 positions match TRBD1. V dropped 4 bases and J dropped 7; count of bases not matched to a gene: 10. Germline V lookup: CDR1 MGHRA, CDR2 YSYEKL. This CDR3 comprises 16 residues. The DNA of the CDR3 is TGCGCCAGCAGCCCATACGGACAGGGGGGAGGGAATGAGCAGTTCTTC. Its translation: CASSPYGQGGGNEQFF.

The CDR3 nucleotides are TGTGCCAGCACAGCCGGGACTAGCGAAGCCTACGAGCAGTACTTC. Amino acid sequence: CASTAGTSEAYEQYF. The chain couples TRBV18 to TRBJ2-7, with 10 bases matching TRBD2. The V gene end was trimmed by 8 bases and the J gene end by 2 bases; junction bases not matched to a gene: 9. Germline V gene data show CDR1 as KGHSH and CDR2 as LQKENI. CDR3 size: 15 residues.

This sequence joins TRBV4-1 and TRBJ1-2; D is perhaps TRBD1 (6 bases). The CDR3 runs to 12 residues. The germline V gene encodes CDR1 MGHRA and CDR2 YSYEKL. V gave up 3 bases and J gave up 6 bases, with 8 bases separating them. The CDR3 coding sequence is TGCGCCAGCAGCCAGGGGGCGCATGGCTACACCTTC. This codes for CASSQGAHGYTF.

The J gene is TRBJ2-2, the V gene TRBV19; tentatively, D is TRBD1 (6 bases). The germline CDR1 and CDR2 sequences are LNHDA and SQIVND (reference sequence). The CDR3 has 14 residues. With 6 bases removed from V and 2 bases from J, the gap between germline ends came to 10 bases. In DNA form, the CDR3 reads TGTGCCAGTAGAACAGGGAGAAACACCGGGGAGCTGTTTTTT. Amino acid sequence: CASRTGRNTGELFF.

In its sample, this clone was seen once. The rearrangement uses TRBV10-3 and TRBJ2-1, with TRBD1 matching over 10 bases. Unmatched junction bases numbered 16, after V lost 6 bases and J lost 5 bases. Germline V lookup: CDR1 ENHRY, CDR2 SYGVKD. The CDR3 length is 18 residues. The CDR3 sequence: CAISPGTGALEGHNEQFF. In DNA form, the CDR3 reads TGTGCCATCAGCCCCGGGACAGGGGCCCTGGAAGGGCACAATGAGCAGTTCTTC.

The chain links TRBV7-2 to TRBJ2-5; weak D call: TRBD2 (6 bases). V lost 5 bases and J lost 1, with 14 bases in between. The germline gives CDR1 SGHTA, CDR2 FQGNSA. The CDR3 sequence is 15 residues long. CDR3 in DNA: TGTGCCAGCAGCACCTTAGCGGCGGGCCAAGAGACCCAGTACTTC. It translates to CASSTLAAGQETQYF.

In this sample, this clone turned up once. The chain has TRBV4-2 and TRBJ2-5, with unresolved D. Trimming stripped 2 bases from V and 2 bases from J, with 6 bases between. This CDR3 has 13 amino acids. Germline lookup yields CDR1 LGHNA and CDR2 YNFKEQ. The CDR3 nucleotides are TGTGCCAGCAGCCAACGCGATCAAGAGACCCAGTACTTC. This gives the protein CASSQRDQETQYF.

This chain connects TRBV11-1 to TRBJ2-2, with 10 bases that match TRBD2. CDR1 and CDR2 from the germline V gene are SGHAT and FQDESV (reference sequence). The CDR3 totals 16 residues. The trim removed 6 bases at V and 7 bases at J, leaving 11 bases unmatched. CDR3 residues: CASRSKREGRGGELFF. CDR3 nucleotides: TGTGCCAGCAGATCAAAGCGGGAGGGCCGCGGCGGGGAGCTGTTTTTT.

This chain links TRBV18 with TRBJ2-3; 8 bases are a match to TRBD1. Germline V gene sequence: CDR1 KGHSH, CDR2 LQKENI. The length of the CDR3 is 15 residues. V gave up 6 bases and J gave up 1 base; unmatched junction bases: 6. The CDR3 here is CASSLGQGRTDTQYF. The CDR3 DNA sequence: TGTGCCAGCTCCCTCGGACAGGGACGCACAGATACGCAGTATTTT.

The rearrangement links TRBV19 to TRBJ2-7, with a weak D call TRBD1 (6 bases). The V gene lost 3 bases and the J gene lost 2 bases, with 17 bases spanning the gap. The CDR3 consists of 16 residues. The germline CDR1 and CDR2 sequences are LNHDA and SQIVND (reference sequence). Written as DNA, the CDR3 is TGTGCCAGTAGTATCATCCCAGGGGCCTTCGCCTACGAGCAGTACTTC. This codes for CASSIIPGAFAYEQYF.

In this sample, this clone turned up a few times. The genes are TRBV2 and TRBJ2-1, with 9 nucleotides matching TRBD2. This CDR3 is built from 16 residues. The V gene end was trimmed by 3 bases and the J gene end by 5 bases; junction bases not matched to a gene: 8. The germline V gene has CDR1 SNHLY and CDR2 FYNNEI. The CDR3 protein is CASSEFSSGVNNEQFF. CDR3 coding DNA: TGTGCCAGCAGTGAGTTCTCTAGCGGGGTGAACAATGAGCAGTTCTTC.

This clone was counted once. V gene TRBV19 combines with J gene TRBJ1-1, with D uncertain. The CDR3 is made up of 16 amino acids. Germline CDR1 reads LNHDA; CDR2 reads SQIVND (reference sequence). Trimming left V 3 bases short and J 0 bases short, with 14 bases between. The CDR3, as DNA: TGTGCCAGTAGTATCACGTGGAGGAGGCTGAACACTGAAGCTTTCTTT. Translated, it gives CASSITWRRLNTEAFF.

The rearrangement uses TRBV29-1 and TRBJ2-1, with TRBD1 matching 7 bases. CDR3 size: 14 residues. Germline V gene lookup returns CDR1 SQVTM and CDR2 ANQGSEA. CDR3 loop: CSAYSGTDYNEQFF. The CDR3 nucleotides are TGCAGTGCCTACTCCGGGACAGACTACAATGAGCAGTTCTTC.

The V call is TRBV11-2, the J call TRBJ2-7; TRBD2 might be the D (5 bases). Trimming stripped 5 bases from V and 3 bases from J, with 14 bases between. The V gene's germline CDR1 is SGHAT and CDR2 FQNNGV. This CDR3 has 14 amino acids. This chain's CDR3 is CASSALSGIYEQYF. The DNA of the CDR3 is TGTGCCAGCAGCGCCCTAAGCGGAATCTACGAGCAGTACTTC.

The rearrangement links TRBV29-1 to TRBJ2-7, with 9 bases matching TRBD2. The length of the CDR3 is 12 residues. The V gene end was trimmed by 4 bases and the J gene end by 5 bases; junction bases not matched to a gene: 3. Per germline, CDR1 SQVTM and CDR2 ANQGSEA. CDR3 sequence: CSVVAGVDEQYF. The DNA of the CDR3 is TGCAGCGTTGTAGCGGGAGTCGACGAGCAGTACTTC.